A selection of T cell receptor beta chains follows, all from one sample in a study of CD8 T cells in ankylosing spondylitis. TCRdb passed the 5' RACE reads through MiXCR, listing each CDR3 protein once. The table shows about 44,000 distinct CDR3 sequences, with approximately 11% occurring only once. Sequencing was carried out using blood, either unsorted or a sorted T cell fraction (not recorded which). The origin of the receptors is a male donor with ankylosing spondylitis or in good health (not recorded which). Both conserved end residues are part of each CDR3. The order of the fields is D gene, clone size, J gene, V gene, CDR3 protein, CDR3 DNA. A D gene is named only where the DNA matches it firmly. Expanded clones get a size class; other rows say once, few or many, or leave the size out.

d_call: .
clone_size: many
j_call: TRBJ2-5
v_call: TRBV5-1
cdr3_aa: CASNRDSPGETQYF
cdr3_nt: TGCGCCAGCAACCGGGACTCGCCTGGGGAGACCCAGTACTTC

d_call: TRBD1
clone_size: many
j_call: TRBJ1-2
v_call: TRBV9
cdr3_aa: CASSVGGQHGYTF
cdr3_nt: TGTGCCAGCAGCGTAGGGGGACAGCATGGCTACACCTTC

d_call: .
clone_size: many
j_call: TRBJ1-1
v_call: TRBV10-3
cdr3_aa: CAISESSFRGAEAFF
cdr3_nt: TGTGCCATCAGTGAGTCATCCTTCAGAGGGGCTGAAGCTTTCTTT

d_call: .
clone_size: few
j_call: TRBJ1-1
v_call: TRBV5-1
cdr3_aa: CASSPRPSGTEAFF
cdr3_nt: TGCGCCAGCAGCCCTCGGCCATCGGGAACTGAAGCTTTCTTT

d_call: .
clone_size: few
j_call: TRBJ2-1
v_call: TRBV7-2
cdr3_aa: CASSPRLYNEQFF
cdr3_nt: TGTGCCAGCAGCCCGCGCCTCTACAATGAGCAGTTCTTC

d_call: .
clone_size: few
j_call: TRBJ2-5
v_call: TRBV29-1
cdr3_aa: CSVSPGHLQETQYF
cdr3_nt: TGCAGCGTTTCCCCGGGACACCTCCAAGAGACCCAGTACTTC

d_call: TRBD1
clone_size: once
j_call: TRBJ1-3
v_call: TRBV7-2
cdr3_aa: CASSFGGGTASGNTIYF
cdr3_nt: TGTGCCAGCAGCTTTGGGGGGGGGACAGCCTCTGGAAACACCATATATTTT

d_call: TRBD1
clone_size: few
j_call: TRBJ1-1
v_call: TRBV12-5
cdr3_aa: CASGLASRTGRDRAFF
cdr3_nt: TGTGCTAGTGGTTTGGCTTCCCGGACAGGGCGGGATAGAGCTTTCTTT

d_call: TRBD1
clone_size: .
j_call: TRBJ1-1
v_call: TRBV19
cdr3_aa: CASSEDRGFTEAFF
cdr3_nt: TGTGCCAGTAGTGAGGACAGGGGGTTCACTGAAGCTTTCTTT

d_call: .
clone_size: many
j_call: TRBJ2-5
v_call: TRBV5-1
cdr3_aa: CASSLAFEETQYF
cdr3_nt: TGCGCCAGCAGCTTGGCCTTCGAAGAGACCCAGTACTTC

d_call: .
clone_size: few
j_call: TRBJ1-6
v_call: TRBV18
cdr3_aa: CASSPNLQGNSPLHF
cdr3_nt: TGTGCCAGCTCACCGAACTTACAGGGTAATTCACCCCTCCACTTT

d_call: .
clone_size: few
j_call: TRBJ1-1
v_call: TRBV7-2
cdr3_aa: CASSLDGKGAFF
cdr3_nt: TGTGCCAGCAGCTTAGACGGGAAGGGAGCTTTCTTT

d_call: .
clone_size: .
j_call: TRBJ2-7
v_call: TRBV10-3
cdr3_aa: CAISGTPVGVYEQYF
cdr3_nt: TGTGCCATCAGTGGGACTCCAGTGGGGGTATACGAGCAGTACTTC

d_call: .
clone_size: many
j_call: TRBJ1-2
v_call: TRBV20-1
cdr3_aa: CSARSPNPNYGYTF
cdr3_nt: TGCAGTGCTAGATCACCCAACCCCAACTATGGCTACACCTTC

d_call: .
clone_size: many
j_call: TRBJ1-4
v_call: TRBV6-1
cdr3_aa: CASFHSGGEEKLFF
cdr3_nt: TGTGCCAGTTTCCACTCGGGGGGCGAAGAAAAACTGTTTTTT

d_call: .
clone_size: many
j_call: TRBJ2-3
v_call: TRBV10-3
cdr3_aa: CAINRADTDTQYF
cdr3_nt: TGTGCCATCAATCGGGCTGACACAGATACGCAGTATTTT

d_call: TRBD2
clone_size: many
j_call: TRBJ2-3
v_call: TRBV28
cdr3_aa: CASSFSREGSDTQYF
cdr3_nt: TGTGCCAGCAGTTTCAGCCGGGAGGGGTCAGATACGCAGTATTTT

d_call: TRBD1
clone_size: many
j_call: TRBJ2-7
v_call: TRBV12-3/TRBV12-4
cdr3_aa: CASSPRQGGYEQYF
cdr3_nt: TGTGCCAGCAGTCCCCGACAGGGGGGCTACGAGCAGTACTTC

d_call: TRBD1
clone_size: .
j_call: TRBJ1-1
v_call: TRBV5-1
cdr3_aa: CASSPGVVRGPTDTEAFF
cdr3_nt: TGCGCCAGCAGCCCGGGGGTGGTGAGGGGGCCAACGGACACTGAAGCTTTCTTT

d_call: .
clone_size: many
j_call: TRBJ2-5
v_call: TRBV27
cdr3_aa: CASSLSGQNQETQYF
cdr3_nt: TGTGCCAGCAGTTTATCGGGGCAGAATCAAGAGACCCAGTACTTC

d_call: .
clone_size: few
j_call: TRBJ1-5
v_call: TRBV6-5
cdr3_aa: CASSYSITGRQPQHF
cdr3_nt: TGTGCCAGCAGTTACTCGATCACAGGGCGGCAGCCCCAGCATTTT

d_call: .
clone_size: .
j_call: TRBJ1-2
v_call: TRBV7-2
cdr3_aa: CASSLEQGFGYGYTF
cdr3_nt: TGTGCCAGCAGCTTAGAACAGGGATTTGGCTATGGCTACACCTTC

d_call: .
clone_size: many
j_call: TRBJ2-1
v_call: TRBV9
cdr3_aa: CASSVGANNEQFF
cdr3_nt: TGTGCCAGCAGCGTAGGGGCAAACAATGAGCAGTTCTTC

d_call: .
clone_size: .
j_call: TRBJ2-3
v_call: TRBV8-2
cdr3_aa: CVDSWGTDTQYF
cdr3_nt: TGTGTTGACTCTTGGGGGACAGATACGCAGTATTTT

d_call: .
clone_size: many
j_call: TRBJ2-2
v_call: TRBV19
cdr3_aa: CASTAQRELFF
cdr3_nt: TGTGCCAGTACTGCTCAAAGGGAGCTGTTTTTT

d_call: TRBD2
clone_size: .
j_call: TRBJ2-7
v_call: TRBV30
cdr3_aa: CACTSGGHEQYF
cdr3_nt: TGTGCCTGTACTAGCGGGGGACACGAGCAGTACTTC

d_call: .
clone_size: many
j_call: TRBJ1-4
v_call: TRBV29-1
cdr3_aa: CSVGLFGEKLLF
cdr3_nt: TGCAGCGTTGGGTTGTTTGGTGAAAAACTGTTGTTT

d_call: .
clone_size: many
j_call: TRBJ2-3
v_call: TRBV20-1
cdr3_aa: CSAVNRITDTQYF
cdr3_nt: TGCAGTGCCGTGAACAGGATCACAGATACGCAGTATTTT

d_call: .
clone_size: many
j_call: TRBJ2-7
v_call: TRBV5-1
cdr3_aa: CASSLVASYEQYF
cdr3_nt: TGCGCCAGCAGCTTGGTTGCCTCCTACGAGCAGTACTTC

d_call: .
clone_size: few
j_call: TRBJ2-3
v_call: TRBV24-1
cdr3_aa: CATSDSPSDTQYF
cdr3_nt: TGTGCCACCAGTGATTCCCCCTCAGATACGCAGTATTTT

d_call: .
clone_size: many
j_call: TRBJ2-1
v_call: TRBV3-1
cdr3_aa: CASSPPPRGNEQFF
cdr3_nt: TGTGCCAGCAGCCCACCTCCAAGAGGCAATGAGCAGTTCTTC

d_call: TRBD1
clone_size: many
j_call: TRBJ1-5
v_call: TRBV6-1
cdr3_aa: CASSQTGDQPQHF
cdr3_nt: TGTGCCAGCAGTCAGACAGGGGATCAGCCCCAGCATTTT

d_call: .
clone_size: many
j_call: TRBJ1-6
v_call: TRBV5-1
cdr3_aa: CASSLDAGSNSPLHF
cdr3_nt: TGCGCCAGCAGCTTGGACGCAGGGAGTAATTCACCCCTCCACTTT

d_call: .
clone_size: .
j_call: TRBJ2-7
v_call: TRBV25-1
cdr3_aa: CASSDLAENSYEQYF
cdr3_nt: TGTGCCAGCAGTGATCTGGCTGAAAACTCCTACGAGCAGTACTTC

d_call: .
clone_size: many
j_call: TRBJ1-1
v_call: TRBV5-1
cdr3_aa: CASSWTAPNTEAFF
cdr3_nt: TGCGCCAGCAGCTGGACAGCCCCGAACACTGAAGCTTTCTTT

d_call: .
clone_size: many
j_call: TRBJ1-3
v_call: TRBV20-1
cdr3_aa: CSGLTGLGNTIYF
cdr3_nt: TGCAGTGGCCTGACAGGCCTCGGAAACACCATATATTTT

d_call: .
clone_size: many
j_call: TRBJ1-3
v_call: TRBV5-1
cdr3_aa: CASSPGYTGNTIYF
cdr3_nt: TGCGCCAGCAGCCCCGGGTATACCGGAAACACCATATATTTT